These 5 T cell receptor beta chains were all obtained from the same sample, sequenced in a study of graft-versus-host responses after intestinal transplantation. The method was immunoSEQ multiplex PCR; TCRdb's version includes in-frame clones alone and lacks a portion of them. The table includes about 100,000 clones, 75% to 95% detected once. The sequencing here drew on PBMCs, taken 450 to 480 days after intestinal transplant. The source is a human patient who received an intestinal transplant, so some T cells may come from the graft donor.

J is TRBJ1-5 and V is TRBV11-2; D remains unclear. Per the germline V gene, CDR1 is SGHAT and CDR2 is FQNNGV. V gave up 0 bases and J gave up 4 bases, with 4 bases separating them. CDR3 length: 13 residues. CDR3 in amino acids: CASSLDGNQPQHF. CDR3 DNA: TGTGCCAGCAGCTTAGACGGGAATCAGCCCCAGCATTTT.

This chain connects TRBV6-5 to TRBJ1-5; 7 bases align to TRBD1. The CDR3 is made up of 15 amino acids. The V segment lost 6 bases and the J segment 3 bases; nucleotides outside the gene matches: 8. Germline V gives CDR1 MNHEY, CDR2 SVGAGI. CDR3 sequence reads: CASRRGQNYNQPQHF. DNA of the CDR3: TGTGCCAGCAGGAGGGGACAGAACTACAATCAGCCCCAGCATTTT.

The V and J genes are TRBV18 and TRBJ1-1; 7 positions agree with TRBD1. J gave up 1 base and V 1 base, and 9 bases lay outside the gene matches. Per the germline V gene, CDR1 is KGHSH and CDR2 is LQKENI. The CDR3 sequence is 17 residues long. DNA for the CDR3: TGTGCCAGCTCACCACGGGAGGGGGCTGGATCGAACACTGAAGCTTTCTTT. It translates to CASSPREGAGSNTEAFF. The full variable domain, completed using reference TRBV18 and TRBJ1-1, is NAGVMQNPRHLVRRRGQEARLRCSPMKGHSHVYWYRQLPEEGLKFMVYLQKENIIDESGMPKERFSAEFPKEGPSILRIQQVVRGDSAAYFCASSPREGAGSNTEAFFGQGTRLTVV.

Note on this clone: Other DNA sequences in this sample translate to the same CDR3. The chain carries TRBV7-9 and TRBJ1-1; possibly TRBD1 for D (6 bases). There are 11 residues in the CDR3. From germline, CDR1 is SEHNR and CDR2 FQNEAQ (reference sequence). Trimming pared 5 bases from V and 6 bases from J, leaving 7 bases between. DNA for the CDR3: TGTGCCAGCAGCCGGACAGCTGAAGCTTTCTTT. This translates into CASSRTAEAFF.

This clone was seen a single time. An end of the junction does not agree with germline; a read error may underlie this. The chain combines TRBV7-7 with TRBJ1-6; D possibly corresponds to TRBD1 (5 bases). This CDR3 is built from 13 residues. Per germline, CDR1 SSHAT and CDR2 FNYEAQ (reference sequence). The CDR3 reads CASSTDINSPLHF. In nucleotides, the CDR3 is TGTGCTAGCAGCACGGACATTAATTCACCCCTCCACTTT.